The 8 T cell receptor beta chains below come from one sample, sequenced in a study of blood T cell repertoires in COVID-19. Profiling relied on immunoSEQ multiplex PCR, and the TCRdb table lists in-frame clones only, not all of them. Of roughly 140,000 clones in the sample, roughly 90% were seen once. Sample: peripheral blood. These receptors came from a human donor in a cohort sampled during active COVID-19.

The CDR3: CASRSPSGRNEQFF. The CDR3 DNA reads TGTGCCAGCAGATCGCCTAGCGGGAGGAATGAGCAGTTCTTC. The rearrangement joins TRBV6-5 to TRBJ2-1; TRBD2 matches at 11 bases. Losses at the gene ends were 6 bases for V and 7 bases for J; bases not matched to a gene: 5. The CDR3 covers 14 residues. Germline CDR1 and CDR2: MNHEY and SVGAGI.

The chain is built from TRBV28 and TRBJ1-4; D is perhaps TRBD1 (5 bases). The V gene's germline CDR1 is MDHEN and CDR2 SYDVKM. Trimming removed 5 bases at V and 6 bases at J, with 16 bases between. This CDR3 has 15 residues. CDR3 residues: CASSRRGRGDEKLFF. The CDR3 bases are TGTGCCAGCAGTCGGAGGGGACGTGGGGATGAAAAACTGTTTTTT.

V and J are TRBV4-3 and TRBJ2-1, with D hard to call. This CDR3 is 13 amino acids long. Germline values: CDR1 LGHNA, CDR2 YSLEER. Trimming removed 0 bases at V and 4 bases at J, with 4 bases between. The CDR3 sequence is CASSQDSYNEQFF. The CDR3 DNA follows: TGCGCCAGCAGCCAAGACAGTTACAATGAGCAGTTCTTC.

In its sample, this clone was seen a few times. The chain joins TRBV5-4 to TRBJ2-1, with 7 bases aligning to TRBD2. This CDR3 has 15 amino acids. With V trimmed by 0 bases and J by 2 bases, 2 bases remained unmatched. Germline V gene sequence: CDR1 SGHNT, CDR2 YYREEE (reference sequence). The CDR3 spells CASSLVRGAYNEQFF. The CDR3 DNA reads as TGTGCCAGCAGCTTGGTTCGGGGGGCCTACAATGAGCAGTTCTTC.

J is TRBJ1-1 and V is TRBV6-6; D is ambiguous. V was cut by 0 bases and J by 3 bases, with 8 bases left in between. This CDR3 spans 14 amino acids. In germline, CDR1 is MNHNY, CDR2 SVGAGI (reference sequence). The CDR3: CASSYSREDTEAFF. The CDR3 bases are TGTGCCAGCAGTTACTCGAGAGAGGACACTGAAGCTTTCTTT.

The rearrangement uses TRBV7-2 and TRBJ2-2, with 7 bases aligning to TRBD1. Germline V gene lookup returns CDR1 SGHTA and CDR2 FQGNSA. Losses at the gene ends were 3 bases for V and 3 bases for J; bases not matched to a gene: 1. This CDR3 spans 14 amino acids. The CDR3 bases are TGTGCCAGCAGCTTGCAGGGGGACACCGGGGAGCTGTTTTTT. Translated: CASSLQGDTGELFF. The complete variable domain, with remaining parts taken from reference TRBV7-2 and TRBJ2-2, reads GAGVSQSPSNKVTEKGKDVELRCDPISGHTALYWYRQSLGQGLEFLIYFQGNSAPDKSGLPSDRFSAERTGGSVSTLTIQRTQQEDSAVYLCASSLQGDTGELFFGEGSRLTVL.

This clone occurred a few times. This rearrangement joins TRBV19 to TRBJ2-5; D might be TRBD2 (6 bases). Germline V gives CDR1 LNHDA, CDR2 SQIVND (reference sequence). The length of the CDR3 is 13 residues. V was cut by 6 bases and J by 3 bases, with 11 bases left in between. The CDR3 DNA follows: TGTGCCAGTAGCCCCCCGGGGGAAGAGACCCAGTACTTC. It encodes CASSPPGEETQYF.

This clone has a handful of counts. The chain joins TRBV7-6 to TRBJ1-3; 7 nucleotides agree with TRBD1. This CDR3 region has 15 residues. From germline, CDR1 is SGHVS and CDR2 FNYEAQ. V was clipped by 2 bases and J by 0 bases; unmatched bases: 1. The CDR3, as DNA: TGTGCCAGCAGCTTACCAGGGGGCTCTGGAAACACCATATATTTT. It translates to CASSLPGGSGNTIYF.